This T cell receptor (beta chain) was observed in a study of blood T cell repertoires in COVID-19. Looking at the study overall: Researchers got acute and convalescent COVID-19 samples from the United States, Italy and Spain.

The age range of participants was about 18 to 89 years, with residence in around 22 US areas. Authors' data handling: Amplification of reference gene primers was used by the study to estimate nucleated cell counts. Profiling relied on immunoSEQ multiplex PCR, and the TCRdb table lists in-frame clones only, not all of them. V and J calls and clone size are as listed in that table; D and trimming were resolved from the DNA. This sample has about 160,000 clones, with roughly 84% found just once. V shed 3 bases, J shed 4 bases, and the junction held 12 bases outside the gene matches. Germline V gene data show CDR1 as GTSNPN and CDR2 as SVGIG (reference sequence). CDR3 length: 16 amino acids.

The sequenced sample was PBMCs or T cells enriched from blood (not recorded which). The receptor's source is a man aged 55 to 70 who had recovered from COVID-19. The chain uses TRBV30 and TRBJ2-3; 8 bases align to TRBD2. CDR3 region: CAWREFAGGWADTQYF. The CDR3 DNA reads as TGTGCCTGGAGGGAATTCGCGGGGGGCTGGGCAGATACGCAGTATTTT.